These 30 T cell receptor beta chains originate from one sample sequenced in a study of T cells after yellow fever vaccination. TCRdb passed the 5' RACE reads through MiXCR, listing each CDR3 protein once. This table holds just under 600,000 distinct CDR3 sequences, about 13% found once. The material was PBMCs, obtained on the day of the yellow fever booster vaccination. These receptor sequences come from a man aged 25-40 years who received the YFV17D yellow fever vaccine.

This clonotype was found many times. V is TRBV7-3 and J is TRBJ2-3; 14 bases are a match to TRBD2. The CDR3 totals 18 residues. The V gene end was trimmed by 4 bases and the J gene end by 4 bases; junction bases not matched to a gene: 10. The germline gives CDR1 SGHTA, CDR2 FQGTGA. The CDR3 bases are TGTGCCAGCAGCTCCCCCCCGGGACTAGCGGGAGTAGCAGATACGCAGTATTTT. It encodes CASSSPPGLAGVADTQYF.

This clonotype was detected only a few times. The V call is TRBV29-1, the J call TRBJ2-7; D is ambiguous. Trimming stripped 2 bases from V and 3 bases from J, with 14 bases between. This CDR3 region has 14 residues. Germline lookup yields CDR1 SQVTM and CDR2 ANQGSEA. CDR3 in DNA: TGCAGCGTTGAACTAGGGCTTGATGGCTACGAGCAGTACTTC. Protein product: CSVELGLDGYEQYF.

This clonotype was seen only a few times. The chain joins TRBV28 to TRBJ2-1; D may be TRBD2 (6 bases). CDR3 length: 13 amino acids. V was cut by 8 bases and J by 8 bases, with 16 bases left in between. The germline gives CDR1 MDHEN, CDR2 SYDVKM. The CDR3 region is CASGGLYGDEQFF. The DNA of the CDR3 is TGTGCCAGCGGGGGACTCTATGGCGATGAGCAGTTCTTC.

The table lists this clonotype with many counts. The chain combines TRBV12-3 or TRBV12-4 with TRBJ2-1; D not certain. The CDR3 has 15 residues. V lost 4 bases and J lost 5, with 15 bases in between. CDR3 loop: CASSSTIRHDNEQFF. The CDR3 coding sequence is TGTGCCAGCAGTTCTACTATAAGACACGACAATGAGCAGTTCTTC.

This clonotype showed up just a few times. The genes are TRBV20-1 and TRBJ1-5, with a weak D call TRBD1 (5 bases). V was pared by 5 bases and J by 7 bases, with 15 bases between. CDR1 is DFQATT and CDR2 is SNEGSKA in the germline V gene (reference sequence). This CDR3 spans 13 amino acids. DNA of the CDR3: TGCAGTGCTCAGGGACGGAGTGAACAGCCCCAGCATTTT. Its translation: CSAQGRSEQPQHF.

This clonotype appeared many times. The rearrangement uses TRBV5-1 and TRBJ2-1; 8 nucleotides match TRBD2. The V gene end was trimmed by 5 bases and the J gene end by 9 bases; junction bases not matched to a gene: 10. The V gene's germline CDR1 is SGHRS and CDR2 YFSETQ. The length of the CDR3 is 14 residues. CDR3 coding DNA: TGCGCCAGCAGACAGCGGGAGAGGTTGAGTGAGCAGTTCTTC. This gives the protein CASRQRERLSEQFF. The full variable domain, its missing parts supplied by reference TRBV5-1 and TRBJ2-1, is KAGVTQTPRYLIKTRGQQVTLSCSPISGHRSVSWYQQTPGQGLQFLFEYFSETQRNKGNFPGRFSGRQFSNSRSEMNVSTLELGDSALYLCASRQRERLSEQFFGPGTRLTVL.

The chain carries TRBV7-2 and TRBJ1-2, with D unresolved. V lost 4 bases and J 6 bases, leaving 15 bases between the germline ends. Germline CDR1 and CDR2: SGHTA and FQGNSA. This CDR3 contains 14 residues. The CDR3 sequence: CASSSTSSGDGYTF. The CDR3 DNA reads TGTGCCAGCAGCTCGACCTCTTCGGGCGATGGCTACACCTTC.

This clonotype was seen many times. The chain has TRBV19 and TRBJ2-1; TRBD2 matches 12 bases. This CDR3 comprises 15 residues. CDR1 and CDR2 (germline): LNHDA, SQIVND (reference sequence). Trimming removed 9 bases from V and 5 bases from J; junction bases left unmatched: 8. This CDR3 reads CASSFTSGRNNEQFF. CDR3 nucleotides: TGTGCCAGCAGCTTTACTAGCGGGAGGAACAATGAGCAGTTCTTC.

This clonotype was seen a few times. The chain has TRBV27 and TRBJ2-5, with 7 bases matching TRBD2. V lost 4 bases and J lost 14; bases outside the gene matches: 13. CDR1 MNHEY and CDR2 SMNVEV come from the germline V gene (reference sequence). CDR3 length: 13 amino acids. The CDR3 loop reads CASSSPLTGTIYF. The CDR3 DNA reads as TGTGCCAGCAGTTCCCCCTTGACCGGGACTATTTACTTC.

This clonotype was counted ten times or more. The rearrangement joins TRBV5-1 to TRBJ2-7; 7 bases are shared with TRBD2. With 0 bases clipped from V and 4 bases from J, the junction kept 7 bases outside the gene matches. CDR1 and CDR2 (germline): SGHRS, YFSETQ. The CDR3 has 15 residues. The CDR3 DNA sequence: TGCGCCAGCAGCTTGGCCGGGACTAATGCTTACGAGCAGTACTTC. Amino acid sequence: CASSLAGTNAYEQYF.

In this sample, this clonotype turned up a few times. The chain joins TRBV7-6 to TRBJ2-3; D unresolved. The V end was cut by 5 bases, the J end by 6 bases, with 18 bases between. Germline CDR1 SGHVS, CDR2 FNYEAQ. The CDR3 consists of 15 residues. The CDR3 sequence: CASSLSGPASDTQYF. The CDR3 DNA follows: TGTGCCAGCAGCCTATCTGGGCCTGCCTCGGATACGCAGTATTTT.

V gene TRBV18 combines with J gene TRBJ2-7; D remains ambiguous. The CDR3 covers 14 residues. The germline V gene encodes CDR1 KGHSH and CDR2 LQKENI. The V end lost 0 bases, the J end lost 2 bases, and 8 bases lay between the germline ends. This CDR3 is CASSPPGGAYEQYF. In DNA form, the CDR3 reads TGTGCCAGCTCACCACCTGGCGGAGCCTACGAGCAGTACTTC.

The rearrangement links TRBV24-1 to TRBJ2-7, with 7 positions matching TRBD1. V was clipped by 12 bases and J by 5 bases; unmatched bases: 15. The CDR3 loop spans 14 amino acids. CDR1 is KGHDR and CDR2 is SFDVKD in the germline V gene. CDR3 amino acids: CAVASTGNVDEQYF. CDR3 coding DNA: TGTGCCGTCGCTTCGACAGGGAATGTCGACGAGCAGTACTTC.

Ten or more counts support this clonotype. This rearrangement joins TRBV5-1 to TRBJ2-2; tentatively, D is TRBD1 or TRBD2 (7 bases each). This CDR3 spans 14 amino acids. Germline V gene lookup returns CDR1 SGHRS and CDR2 YFSETQ. Between the trimmed V and J ends, which lost 7 bases and 6 bases, there was a span of 16 bases. DNA for the CDR3: TGCGCCAGCTCTAGGGAGGGGGCCGCCGGGGAGCTGTTTTTT. It specifies CASSREGAAGELFF. Looking up the rest from reference TRBV5-1 and TRBJ2-2 gives the full variable domain: KAGVTQTPRYLIKTRGQQVTLSCSPISGHRSVSWYQQTPGQGLQFLFEYFSETQRNKGNFPGRFSGRQFSNSRSEMNVSTLELGDSALYLCASSREGAAGELFFGEGSRLTVL.

The chain couples TRBV6-5 to TRBJ1-5, with D perhaps matching TRBD1 (6 bases). The germline CDR1 and CDR2 sequences are MNHEY and SVGAGI. Deletions cut 2 bases from V and 9 bases from J, with 17 bases between. This CDR3 spans 15 amino acids. CDR3 DNA sequence: TGTGCCAGCAGTTACGAAAACAGGGCCCCAAGGCCCCAGCATTTT. Amino acid sequence: CASSYENRAPRPQHF.

This clonotype has only a few counts. The gene calls are TRBV28 and TRBJ2-5; 10 bases agree with TRBD1. The CDR3 is made up of 15 amino acids. V trimming: 5 bases; J trimming: 3 bases; junction bases outside the gene matches: 6. In germline, CDR1 is MDHEN, CDR2 SYDVKM. The CDR3 nucleotides are TGTGCCAGCAGTGACCAGGGACAGGGGAAAGAGACCCAGTACTTC. This codes for CASSDQGQGKETQYF.

The chain combines TRBV20-1 with TRBJ2-3; D is undetermined. Germline-derived CDR1 and CDR2 are DFQATT and SNEGSKA (reference sequence). The CDR3 totals 11 residues. Trimming took off 5 bases at V and 4 bases at J, with 7 bases between the two ends. The CDR3 nucleotides read TGCAGTGCTCCCTCCCCAGATACGCAGTATTTT. It translates to CSAPSPDTQYF.

The chain has TRBV5-4 and TRBJ1-1, with 8 bases aligning to TRBD1. V was pared by 2 bases and J by 4 bases, with 7 bases of the junction left unmatched. Germline CDR1 SGHNT, CDR2 YYREEE (reference sequence). The CDR3 covers 15 residues. The CDR3 DNA reads as TGTGCCAGCAGCTTTGAAACAGGGGGGGGCACTGAAGCTTTCTTT. This translates into CASSFETGGGTEAFF. Combining the CDR3 with reference TRBV5-4 and TRBJ1-1 gives the whole variable domain ETGVTQSPTHLIKTRGQQVTLRCSSQSGHNTVSWYQQALGQGPQFIFQYYREEENGRGNFPPRFSGLQFPNYSSELNVNALELDDSALYLCASSFETGGGTEAFFGQGTRLTVV.

J is TRBJ2-1 and V is TRBV11-2, with D perhaps matching TRBD2 (5 bases). V lost 5 bases and J lost 6, with 14 bases in between. This CDR3 is 14 amino acids long. Germline V CDR1 and CDR2: SGHAT, FQNNGV. The CDR3 reads CASSAYGLSNEQFF. The CDR3 DNA reads TGTGCCAGCAGCGCGTATGGACTCAGCAATGAGCAGTTCTTC.

The chain is built from TRBV12-5 and TRBJ2-7; 12 nucleotides match TRBD2. In germline, CDR1 is LGHNT, CDR2 FRNRAP. There are 14 residues in the CDR3. J was trimmed by 5 bases and V by 5 bases; bases with no gene match: 4. CDR3 coding DNA: TGTGCTAGTGGTCGACTAGCGGGAGACGACGAGCAGTACTTC. Residues: CASGRLAGDDEQYF.

The chain joins TRBV5-6 to TRBJ2-1; 7 nucleotides line up with TRBD1. Germline CDR1 SGHDT, CDR2 YYEEEE. J lost 6 bases, V lost 4 bases, and 7 bases had no gene match. The length of the CDR3 is 14 residues. Here the CDR3 DNA reads TGTGCCAGCAGCCGACGACAGGGTGGCAATGAGCAGTTCTTC. It yields the protein CASSRRQGGNEQFF.

This clonotype was seen many times. The V gene is TRBV9, the J gene TRBJ2-7, with TRBD2 matching over 10 bases. Per the germline V gene, CDR1 is SGDLS and CDR2 is YYNGEE. V was clipped by 4 bases and J by 5 bases; unmatched bases: 12. There are 16 residues in the CDR3. For the CDR3, the DNA is TGTGCCAGCAGCACTCTAGCGGGAGTATTGACCCACGAGCAGTACTTC. Its translation: CASSTLAGVLTHEQYF.

In this sample, this clonotype turned up many times. The rearrangement joins TRBV6-6 to TRBJ2-5; D uncertain. This CDR3 contains 13 residues. CDR1 and CDR2 from the germline V gene are MNHNY and SVGAGI (reference sequence). The V gene lost 6 bases and the J gene lost 5 bases, with 13 bases spanning the gap. The CDR3 DNA follows: TGTGCCAGCAGCCCCCGACTCCGGGAGACCCAGTACTTC. As protein: CASSPRLRETQYF.

The CDR3: CASSYSNAGLLSEQFF. CDR3 nucleotides: TGTGCCAGCAGTTACTCGAATGCTGGTCTACTAAGCGAGCAGTTCTTC. J is TRBJ2-1 and V is TRBV6-2 or TRBV6-3; unclear D gene. V lost 0 bases to trimming and J lost 10 bases, with 19 bases between them. Germline assignment: CDR1 MNHEY and CDR2 SVGEGT. The CDR3 extends over 16 amino acids.

The rearrangement uses TRBV12-3 or TRBV12-4 and TRBJ2-7; a possible D gene is TRBD2 (5 bases). The CDR3 sequence is 14 residues long. Trimming left V 3 bases short and J 4 bases short, with 13 bases between. The CDR3 protein is CASSLDSTKYEQYF. CDR3 coding DNA: TGTGCCAGCAGTTTGGACTCAACGAAATACGAGCAGTACTTC.

This chain links TRBV15 with TRBJ2-2; TRBD2 might be the D (5 bases). The CDR3 totals 14 residues. The germline V and J ends were trimmed by 8 bases and 1 base, with 11 bases remaining between them. The germline V gene has CDR1 LNHNV and CDR2 YYDKDF (reference sequence). CDR3 residues: CATASSVNTGELFF. The CDR3 nucleotides are TGTGCCACCGCTAGCAGCGTGAACACCGGGGAGCTGTTTTTT.

The chain carries TRBV7-9 and TRBJ2-2, with D perhaps TRBD2 (6 bases). V gave up 7 bases and J gave up 3 bases, with 12 bases separating them. The CDR3 has 14 residues. CDR1 is SEHNR, CDR2 FQNEAQ, per germline (reference sequence). CDR3 sequence reads: CASNWRLDTGELFF. The DNA for the CDR3 is TGTGCCAGCAATTGGAGACTAGACACCGGGGAGCTGTTTTTT.

There are a few counts of this clonotype. The chain has TRBV5-1 and TRBJ1-6; TRBD1 agrees at 9 bases. The CDR3 contains 15 residues. From germline, CDR1 is SGHRS and CDR2 YFSETQ. Trimming removed 4 bases from V and 6 bases from J; junction bases left unmatched: 5. The CDR3 here is CASSIQGAFNSPLHF. DNA for the CDR3: TGCGCCAGCAGCATACAGGGGGCATTTAATTCACCCCTCCACTTT.

The chain carries TRBV6-2 or TRBV6-3 and TRBJ2-5, with TRBD1 matching over 7 bases. V was pared by 2 bases and J by 0 bases, with 3 bases of the junction left unmatched. Germline lookup yields CDR1 MNHEY and CDR2 SVGEGT. CDR3 length equals 15 residues. Here the CDR3 DNA reads TGTGCCAGCAGTTACAACGACAGGGACCAAGAGACCCAGTACTTC. Translation: CASSYNDRDQETQYF.

The rearrangement joins TRBV27 to TRBJ2-2; D remains unclear. V lost 0 bases and J lost 3, with 8 bases in between. Germline CDR1 and CDR2: MNHEY and SMNVEV (reference sequence). This CDR3 contains 15 residues. CDR3 region: CASSLSRQYTGELFF. The CDR3, as DNA: TGTGCCAGCAGTTTATCGAGGCAGTACACCGGGGAGCTGTTTTTT.